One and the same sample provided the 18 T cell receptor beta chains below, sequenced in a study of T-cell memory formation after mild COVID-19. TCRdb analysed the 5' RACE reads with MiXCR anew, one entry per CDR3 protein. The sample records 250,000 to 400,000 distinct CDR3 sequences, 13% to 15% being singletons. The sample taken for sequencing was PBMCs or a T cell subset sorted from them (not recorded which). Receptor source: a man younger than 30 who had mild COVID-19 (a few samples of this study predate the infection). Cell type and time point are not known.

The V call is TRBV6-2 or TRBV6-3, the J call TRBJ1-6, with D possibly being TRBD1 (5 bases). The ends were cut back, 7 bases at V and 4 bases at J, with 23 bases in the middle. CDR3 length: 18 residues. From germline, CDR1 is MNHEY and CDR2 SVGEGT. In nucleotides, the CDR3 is TGTGCCAGCACCTCAACTAGGGGTATCCGGGAATATAATTCACCCCTCCACTTT. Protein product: CASTSTRGIREYNSPLHF.

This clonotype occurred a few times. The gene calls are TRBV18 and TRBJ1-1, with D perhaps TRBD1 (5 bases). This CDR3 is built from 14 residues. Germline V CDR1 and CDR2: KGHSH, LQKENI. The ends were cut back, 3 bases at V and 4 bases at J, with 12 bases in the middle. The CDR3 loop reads CASSPRGTVTEAFF. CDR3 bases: TGTGCCAGCTCACCTCGCGGGACGGTCACTGAAGCTTTCTTT.

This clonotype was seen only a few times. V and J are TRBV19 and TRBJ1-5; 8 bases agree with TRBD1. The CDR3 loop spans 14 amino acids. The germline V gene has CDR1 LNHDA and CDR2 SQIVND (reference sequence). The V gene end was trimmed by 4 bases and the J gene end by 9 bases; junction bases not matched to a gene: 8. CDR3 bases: TGTGCCAGTAGTACTGGACAGGGCGGTTGGCCCCAGCATTTT. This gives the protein CASSTGQGGWPQHF.

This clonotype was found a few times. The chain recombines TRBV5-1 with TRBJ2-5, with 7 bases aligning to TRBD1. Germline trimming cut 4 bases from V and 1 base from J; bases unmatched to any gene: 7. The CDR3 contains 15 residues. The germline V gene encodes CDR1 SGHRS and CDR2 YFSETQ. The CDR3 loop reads CASSRDSPPQETQYF. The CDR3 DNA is TGCGCCAGCAGCCGGGACAGCCCTCCCCAAGAGACCCAGTACTTC.

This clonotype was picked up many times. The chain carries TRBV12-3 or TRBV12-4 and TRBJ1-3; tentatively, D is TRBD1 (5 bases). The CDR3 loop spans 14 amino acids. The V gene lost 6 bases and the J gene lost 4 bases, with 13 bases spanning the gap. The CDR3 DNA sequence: TGTGCCAGCAGACCCGGGACCCTGGGAAACACCATATATTTT. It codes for CASRPGTLGNTIYF.

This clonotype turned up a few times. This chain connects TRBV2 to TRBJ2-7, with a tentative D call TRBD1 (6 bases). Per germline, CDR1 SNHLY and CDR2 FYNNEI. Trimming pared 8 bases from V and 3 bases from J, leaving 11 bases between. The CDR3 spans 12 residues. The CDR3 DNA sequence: TGTGCCAGCCCCAGGGGTGGCTACGAGCAGTACTTC. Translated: CASPRGGYEQYF.

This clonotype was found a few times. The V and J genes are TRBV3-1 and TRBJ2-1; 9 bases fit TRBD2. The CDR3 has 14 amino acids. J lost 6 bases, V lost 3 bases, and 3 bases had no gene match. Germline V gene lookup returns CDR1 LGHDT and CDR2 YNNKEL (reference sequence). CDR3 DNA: TGTGCCAGCAGCCACCTAGCGGGGCTCAATGAGCAGTTCTTC. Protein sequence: CASSHLAGLNEQFF.

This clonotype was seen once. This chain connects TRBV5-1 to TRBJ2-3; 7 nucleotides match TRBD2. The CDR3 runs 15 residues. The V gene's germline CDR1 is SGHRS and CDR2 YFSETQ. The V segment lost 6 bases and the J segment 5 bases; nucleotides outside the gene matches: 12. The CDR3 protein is CASTSAGSPGDTQYF. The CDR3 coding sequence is TGCGCCAGCACCTCAGCGGGAAGTCCGGGAGATACGCAGTATTTT. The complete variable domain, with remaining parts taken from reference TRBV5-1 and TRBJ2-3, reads KAGVTQTPRYLIKTRGQQVTLSCSPISGHRSVSWYQQTPGQGLQFLFEYFSETQRNKGNFPGRFSGRQFSNSRSEMNVSTLELGDSALYLCASTSAGSPGDTQYFGPGTRLTVL.

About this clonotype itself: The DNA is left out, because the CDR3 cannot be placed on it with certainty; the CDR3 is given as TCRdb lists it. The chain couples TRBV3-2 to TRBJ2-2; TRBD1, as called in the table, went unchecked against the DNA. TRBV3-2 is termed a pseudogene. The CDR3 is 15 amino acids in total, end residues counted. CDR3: CASSRQGGTPGSCFF.

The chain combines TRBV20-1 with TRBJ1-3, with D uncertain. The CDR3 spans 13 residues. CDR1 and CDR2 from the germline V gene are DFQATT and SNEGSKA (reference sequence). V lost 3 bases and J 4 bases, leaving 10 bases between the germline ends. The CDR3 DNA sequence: TGCAGTGCTAGGGGCAGCCTAGGAAACACCATATATTTT. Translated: CSARGSLGNTIYF.

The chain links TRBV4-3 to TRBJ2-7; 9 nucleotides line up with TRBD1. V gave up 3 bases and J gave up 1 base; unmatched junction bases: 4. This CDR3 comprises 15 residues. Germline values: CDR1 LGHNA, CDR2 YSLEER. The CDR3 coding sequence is TGCGCCAGCAGCCAGGCGGACAGGGGATCCTACGAGCAGTACTTC. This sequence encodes CASSQADRGSYEQYF.

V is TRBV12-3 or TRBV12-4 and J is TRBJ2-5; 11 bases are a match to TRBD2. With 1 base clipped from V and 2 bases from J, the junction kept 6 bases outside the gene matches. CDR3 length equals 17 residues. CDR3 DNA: TGTGCCAGCAGTTTAGGGCTAGCGGGGGGCCGACAAGAGACCCAGTACTTC. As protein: CASSLGLAGGRQETQYF.

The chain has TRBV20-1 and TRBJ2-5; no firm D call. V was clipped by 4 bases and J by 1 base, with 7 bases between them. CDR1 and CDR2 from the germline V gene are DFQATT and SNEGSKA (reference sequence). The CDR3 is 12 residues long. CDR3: CSATLSQETQYF. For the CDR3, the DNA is TGCAGTGCTACGCTCAGCCAAGAGACCCAGTACTTC.

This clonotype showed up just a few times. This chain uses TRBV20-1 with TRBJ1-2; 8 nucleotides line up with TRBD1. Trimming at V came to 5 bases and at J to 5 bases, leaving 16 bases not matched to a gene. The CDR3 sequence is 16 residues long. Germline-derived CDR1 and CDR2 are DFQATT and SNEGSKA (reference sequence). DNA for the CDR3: TGCAGTGCTCCTCGAATCGGACAGGGCGTGAGGTATGGCTACACCTTC. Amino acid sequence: CSAPRIGQGVRYGYTF.

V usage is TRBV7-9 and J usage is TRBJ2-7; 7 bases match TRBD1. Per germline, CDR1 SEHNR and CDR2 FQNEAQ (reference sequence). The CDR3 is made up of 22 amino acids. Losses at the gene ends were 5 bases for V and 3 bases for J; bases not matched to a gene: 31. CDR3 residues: CASSPVLVGTAKSLGIYYEQYV. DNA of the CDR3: TGTGCCAGCAGCCCCGTCCTCGTGGGGACAGCCAAATCCCTCGGGATTTACTACGAGCAGTACGTC.

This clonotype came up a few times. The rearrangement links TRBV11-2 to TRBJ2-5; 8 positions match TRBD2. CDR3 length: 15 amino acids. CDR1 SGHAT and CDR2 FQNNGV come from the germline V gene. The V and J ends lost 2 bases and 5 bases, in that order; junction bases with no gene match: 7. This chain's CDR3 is CASSLSGGGGETQYF. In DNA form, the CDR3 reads TGTGCCAGCAGCTTAAGCGGGGGAGGAGGGGAGACCCAGTACTTC.

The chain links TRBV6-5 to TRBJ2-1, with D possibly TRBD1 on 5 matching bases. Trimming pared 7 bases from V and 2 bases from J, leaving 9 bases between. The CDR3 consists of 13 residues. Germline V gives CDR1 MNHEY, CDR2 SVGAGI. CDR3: CASTTGPYNEQFF. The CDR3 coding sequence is TGTGCCAGCACCACAGGACCCTACAATGAGCAGTTCTTC.

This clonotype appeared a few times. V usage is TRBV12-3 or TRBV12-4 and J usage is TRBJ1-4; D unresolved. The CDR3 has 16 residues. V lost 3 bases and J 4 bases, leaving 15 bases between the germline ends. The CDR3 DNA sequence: TGTGCCAGCAGTTTTTTGGACGGGATCTTTAATGAAAAACTGTTTTTT. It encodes CASSFLDGIFNEKLFF.